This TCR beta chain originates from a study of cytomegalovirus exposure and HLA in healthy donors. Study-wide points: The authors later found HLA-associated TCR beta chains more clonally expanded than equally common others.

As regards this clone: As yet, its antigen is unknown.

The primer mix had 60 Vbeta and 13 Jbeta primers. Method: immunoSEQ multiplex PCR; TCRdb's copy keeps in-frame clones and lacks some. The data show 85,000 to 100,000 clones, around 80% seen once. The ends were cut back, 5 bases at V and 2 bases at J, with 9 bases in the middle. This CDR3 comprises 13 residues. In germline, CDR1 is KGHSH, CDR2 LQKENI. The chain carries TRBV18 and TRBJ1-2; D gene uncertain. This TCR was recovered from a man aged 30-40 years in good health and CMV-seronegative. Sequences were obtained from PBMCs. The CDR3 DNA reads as TGTGCCAGCTCATCGGGTTCGAACTATGGCTACACCTTC. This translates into CASSSGSNYGYTF.